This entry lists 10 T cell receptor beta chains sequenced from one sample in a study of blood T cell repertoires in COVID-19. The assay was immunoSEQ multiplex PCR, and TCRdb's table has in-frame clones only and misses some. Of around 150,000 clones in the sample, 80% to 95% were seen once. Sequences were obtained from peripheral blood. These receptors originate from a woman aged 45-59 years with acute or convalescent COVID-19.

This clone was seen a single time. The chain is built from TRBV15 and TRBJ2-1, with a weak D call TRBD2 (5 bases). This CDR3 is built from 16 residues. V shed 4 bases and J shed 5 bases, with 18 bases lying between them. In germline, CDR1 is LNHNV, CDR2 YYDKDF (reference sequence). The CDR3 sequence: CATSKILAGKHNEQFF. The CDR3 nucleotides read TGTGCCACCAGCAAGATCCTAGCAGGAAAACACAATGAGCAGTTCTTC.

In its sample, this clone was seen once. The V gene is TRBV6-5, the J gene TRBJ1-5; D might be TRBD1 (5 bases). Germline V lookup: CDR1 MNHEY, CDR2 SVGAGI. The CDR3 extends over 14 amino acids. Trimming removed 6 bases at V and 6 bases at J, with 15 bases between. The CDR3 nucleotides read TGTGCCAGCAGATCAAGGGGTTATCGTCAGCCCCAGCATTTT. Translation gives CASRSRGYRQPQHF.

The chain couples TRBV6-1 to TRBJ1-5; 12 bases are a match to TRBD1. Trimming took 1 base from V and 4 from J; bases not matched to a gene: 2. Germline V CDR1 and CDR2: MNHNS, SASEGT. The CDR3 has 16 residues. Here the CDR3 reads CASSEGDRGLNQPQHF. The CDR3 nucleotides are TGTGCCAGCAGTGAAGGGGACAGGGGGCTGAATCAGCCCCAGCATTTT.

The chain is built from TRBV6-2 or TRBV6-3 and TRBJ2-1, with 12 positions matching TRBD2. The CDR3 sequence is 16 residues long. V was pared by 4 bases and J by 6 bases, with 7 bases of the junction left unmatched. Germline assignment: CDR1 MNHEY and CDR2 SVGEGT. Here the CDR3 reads CASSSLASGRGNEQFF. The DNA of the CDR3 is TGTGCCAGCAGTTCCCTGGCTAGCGGGAGGGGCAATGAGCAGTTCTTC.

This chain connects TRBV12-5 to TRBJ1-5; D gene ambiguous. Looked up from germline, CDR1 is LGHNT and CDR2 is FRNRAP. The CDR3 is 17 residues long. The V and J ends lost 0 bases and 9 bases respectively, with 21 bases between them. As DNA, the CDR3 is TGTGCTAGTGGTTTGGTACTTTATGGGAGCCCAAGGACGCCCCAGCATTTT. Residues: CASGLVLYGSPRTPQHF.

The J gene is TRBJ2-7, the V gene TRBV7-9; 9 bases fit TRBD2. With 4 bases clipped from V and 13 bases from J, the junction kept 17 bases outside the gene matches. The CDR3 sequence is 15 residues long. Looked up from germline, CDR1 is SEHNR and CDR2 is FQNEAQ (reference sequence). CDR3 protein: CASSSLLVGLAGTYF. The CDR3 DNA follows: TGTGCCAGCAGCTCTCTATTGGTCGGGCTAGCGGGAACATACTTC.

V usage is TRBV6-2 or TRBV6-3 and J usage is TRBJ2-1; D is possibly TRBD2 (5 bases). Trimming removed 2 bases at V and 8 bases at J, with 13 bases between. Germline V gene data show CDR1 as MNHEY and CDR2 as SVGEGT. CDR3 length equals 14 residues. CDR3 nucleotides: TGTGCCAGCAGTTACGCGGGCAAGGCGGATGAGCAGTTCTTC. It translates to CASSYAGKADEQFF.

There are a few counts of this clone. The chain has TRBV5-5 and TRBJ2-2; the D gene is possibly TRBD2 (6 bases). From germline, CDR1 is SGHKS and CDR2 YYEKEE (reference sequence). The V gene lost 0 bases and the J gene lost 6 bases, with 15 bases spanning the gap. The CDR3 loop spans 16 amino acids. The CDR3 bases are TGTGCCAGCAGCTTGGTACTAGCCGGTTTGGCCGGGGAGCTGTTTTTT. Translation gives CASSLVLAGLAGELFF.

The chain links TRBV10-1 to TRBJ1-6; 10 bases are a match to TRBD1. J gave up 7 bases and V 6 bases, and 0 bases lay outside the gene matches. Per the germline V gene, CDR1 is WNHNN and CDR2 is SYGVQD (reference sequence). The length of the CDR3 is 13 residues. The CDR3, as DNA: TGCGCCAGCAGGGGACAGGGGAATTCACCCCTCCACTTT. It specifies CASRGQGNSPLHF.

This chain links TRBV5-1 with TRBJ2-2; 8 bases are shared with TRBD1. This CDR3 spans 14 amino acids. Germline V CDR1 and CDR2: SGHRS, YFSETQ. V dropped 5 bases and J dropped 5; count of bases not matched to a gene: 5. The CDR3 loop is CASSHGQGTGELFF. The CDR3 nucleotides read TGCGCCAGCAGTCATGGACAGGGAACCGGGGAGCTGTTTTTT.